A single sample gave rise to the 15 T cell receptor beta chains below, sequenced in a study of patients and donors after allogeneic stem cell transplantation. TCRdb analysed the RT-PCR reads with MiXCR anew, one entry per CDR3 protein. The repertoire holds some 880,000 distinct CDR3 sequences, with about a sixth as singletons. The specimen was blood, either unsorted or a sorted T cell fraction (not recorded which). These receptors all stem from a human donor who was either an allogeneic HSCT recipient or a stem cell or donor lymphocyte infusion donor (not recorded which). It is not recorded whose cells these are; they may come from a transplant donor.

V is TRBV12-3 or TRBV12-4 and J is TRBJ2-3, with TRBD2 identical over 9 bases. Trimming cost V 2 bases and J 6 bases; bases outside gene matches: 3. The CDR3 runs 14 residues. The CDR3 DNA reads TGTGCCAGCAGTTTATTTCTAGCGGGGGATACGCAGTATTTT. Translated, it gives CASSLFLAGDTQYF.

This clonotype has only a few counts. V and J are TRBV5-1 and TRBJ2-7; D not resolved. Germline CDR1 SGHRS, CDR2 YFSETQ. The V end was cut by 1 base, the J end by 2 bases, with 13 bases between. The CDR3 runs to 15 residues. The CDR3 DNA is TGCGCCAGCAGCTTGTCTTCCGGCGGAACCTACGAGCAGTACTTC. Its protein product is CASSLSSGGTYEQYF.

This clonotype was picked up many times. This chain joins TRBV10-3 and TRBJ2-7; TRBD2 agrees at 13 bases. The V gene's germline CDR1 is ENHRY and CDR2 SYGVKD. CDR3 length: 14 residues. Trimming removed 10 bases from V and 7 bases from J; junction bases left unmatched: 10. CDR3 sequence (DNA): TGTGCCACCCTGGGACTAGCGGGACTGGGGGAGCAGTACTTC. Residues: CATLGLAGLGEQYF.

The sample holds many counts of this clonotype. The rearrangement links TRBV27 to TRBJ1-2; D gene uncertain. CDR3 size: 13 residues. The germline V gene encodes CDR1 MNHEY and CDR2 SMNVEV (reference sequence). Trimming left V 2 bases short and J 0 bases short, with 4 bases between. The CDR3 DNA is TGTGCCAGCAGTTTACGAACTAACTATGGCTACACCTTC. Translated: CASSLRTNYGYTF.

This rearrangement joins TRBV19 to TRBJ1-1; a weak D match, TRBD1 (5 bases). Germline values: CDR1 LNHDA, CDR2 SQIVND (reference sequence). V lost 3 bases and J lost 3, with 11 bases in between. The CDR3 has 14 residues. The chain's CDR3 is CASSIWGLDTEAFF. CDR3 in DNA: TGTGCCAGTAGTATTTGGGGCCTGGACACTGAAGCTTTCTTT. Drawing the rest from reference TRBV19 and TRBJ1-1, the complete variable domain is DGGITQSPKYLFRKEGQNVTLSCEQNLNHDAMYWYRQDPGQGLRLIYYSQIVNDFQKGDIAEGYSVSREKKESFPLTVTSAQKNPTAFYLCASSIWGLDTEAFFGQGTRLTVV.

The chain joins TRBV6-1 to TRBJ1-3, with a possible D match to TRBD1 (6 bases). The CDR3 is 16 residues long. Germline values: CDR1 MNHNS, CDR2 SASEGT. Trimming pared 7 bases from V and 0 bases from J, leaving 16 bases between. CDR3 nucleotide sequence: TGTGCCAGCAACCGGGACACTCTTTACTCTGGAAACACCATATATTTT. As protein: CASNRDTLYSGNTIYF.

The chain employs TRBV7-6 and TRBJ2-7, with D perhaps TRBD2 (6 bases). The CDR3 loop spans 14 amino acids. Trimming took 5 bases from V and 3 from J, leaving 14 bases between them. CDR1 is SGHVS and CDR2 is FNYEAQ in the germline V gene. The DNA of the CDR3 is TGTGCCAGCAGCACCGGGACGGGGGACTACGAGCAGTACTTC. It specifies CASSTGTGDYEQYF.

The chain is built from TRBV10-3 and TRBJ2-7; D may match TRBD1 or TRBD2 (5 bases each). Germline lookup yields CDR1 ENHRY and CDR2 SYGVKD. The CDR3 sequence is 12 residues long. The V end lost 10 bases, the J end lost 7 bases, and 17 bases lay between the germline ends. CDR3 loop: CATGTVLGEQYF. The CDR3 bases are TGTGCCACAGGGACGGTCCTGGGGGAGCAGTACTTC.

This clonotype was counted a few times. The rearrangement uses TRBV6-5 and TRBJ2-7; D is ambiguous. The CDR3 contains 14 residues. Germline assignment: CDR1 MNHEY and CDR2 SVGAGI. V was trimmed by 2 bases and J by 3 bases, leaving 11 bases between them. Here the CDR3 reads CASSYKDGVYEQYF. The CDR3 bases are TGTGCCAGCAGTTACAAGGACGGCGTCTACGAGCAGTACTTC.

The genes are TRBV11-3 and TRBJ2-1, with 7 bases matching TRBD2. V lost 4 bases, J lost 2 bases, and 5 bases stayed unmatched. CDR3 length: 15 residues. Per germline, CDR1 SGHNT and CDR2 YENEEA. CDR3 coding DNA: TGTGCCAGCAGCTCCAGCGGGGAACCCTACAATGAGCAGTTCTTC. It specifies CASSSSGEPYNEQFF.

This clonotype was seen a few times. The gene calls are TRBV20-1 and TRBJ2-1; 12 bases fit TRBD2. V shed 5 bases, J shed 9 bases, and the junction held 14 bases outside the gene matches. Germline V CDR1 and CDR2: DFQATT, SNEGSKA (reference sequence). The CDR3 is 16 residues long. The CDR3 protein is CSAPSPSGGVLSEQFF. The CDR3 nucleotides are TGCAGTGCTCCCTCCCCTAGCGGGGGGGTATTGAGTGAGCAGTTCTTC.

The chain couples TRBV20-1 to TRBJ1-2, with TRBD1 identical over 7 bases. V dropped 5 bases and J dropped 8; count of bases not matched to a gene: 11. The CDR3 is 13 residues long. The germline CDR1 and CDR2 sequences are DFQATT and SNEGSKA (reference sequence). CDR3 nucleotides: TGCAGTGCTTCTCGACAGGGATCGTCCGGCTACACCTTC. Translation: CSASRQGSSGYTF.

The V and J genes are TRBV20-1 and TRBJ2-1; 10 nucleotides match TRBD2. CDR3 length: 15 residues. The germline gives CDR1 DFQATT, CDR2 SNEGSKA (reference sequence). The ends lost 3 bases at V and 10 bases at J; junction bases unmatched: 12. The CDR3 DNA is TGCAGTGCTAGTGGGGGACTAGCGCCCTATGGGGAGCAGTTCTTC. It specifies CSASGGLAPYGEQFF.

This sequence joins TRBV20-1 and TRBJ2-1; D is undetermined. This CDR3 is built from 17 residues. Trimming cost V 0 bases and J 0 bases, with 15 bases left between them. Per germline, CDR1 DFQATT and CDR2 SNEGSKA (reference sequence). In DNA form, the CDR3 reads TGCAGTGCTAGAGATGATTGGGTCGAGAGCTCCTACAATGAGCAGTTCTTC. This sequence encodes CSARDDWVESSYNEQFF.

This clonotype showed up just a few times. The chain joins TRBV7-9 to TRBJ2-3; 7 bases agree with TRBD1. The junction had 4 bases not matched to a gene; V was cut back by 4 bases and J by 0 bases. CDR1 SEHNR and CDR2 FQNEAQ come from the germline V gene (reference sequence). The CDR3 consists of 15 residues. In DNA, the CDR3 is TGTGCCAGCAGCTCAGGGGGACCTAGCACAGATACGCAGTATTTT. Translating it yields CASSSGGPSTDTQYF.